The entry below describes one T cell receptor beta chain. Assay used: immunoSEQ multiplex PCR; TCRdb lists only in-frame clones, some missing. The data contain tens of thousands of clones, about four fifths of them singletons. Per germline, CDR1 KGHSH and CDR2 LQKENI. Trimming cost V 3 bases and J 1 base, with 6 bases left between them. This CDR3 spans 13 amino acids. This sample is drawn from a study of blood T cell repertoires in COVID-19. The genes are TRBV18 and TRBJ1-1, with D unresolved. Sequenced sample: peripheral blood. The sequence was collected from a man aged 65-85 years with acute or convalescent COVID-19. CDR3 sequence (DNA): TGTGCCAGCTCACCCGAGGGGAACACTGAAGCTTTCTTT. Its translation: CASSPEGNTEAFF.